A selection of T cell receptor beta chains follows, all from one sample in a study of shared clonotypes between healthy human individuals. Sequenced by immunoSEQ multiplex PCR; TCRdb stores in-frame clones only, minus some. The table has just over 2,000,000 clones, about 94% seen once; the top ten hold about 1.1%. Sequenced material: naive CD8+ T cells sorted from blood. The receptors were gathered from a man aged 18 to 29 in good health. Both conserved end residues are part of each CDR3. A D gene is named only where the DNA matches it firmly.

J: TRBJ1-1
V: TRBV30
D: -
DNA: TGTGCCTGGAGAAGAAACACTGAAGCTTTCTTT
CDR3: CAWRRNTEAFF

J: TRBJ1-5
V: TRBV7-9
D: -
DNA: TGTGCCAGCCGACCGGGACGGGGGGCCGCGATCAGCAATCAGCCCCAGCATTTT
CDR3: CASRPGRGAAISNQPQHF

J: TRBJ2-7
V: TRBV2
D: TRBD2
DNA: TGTGCCAGCAGTCCTCCTCTTGCGGGAGTCCGCGAGCAGTACTTC
CDR3: CASSPPLAGVREQYF

J: TRBJ2-7
V: TRBV27
D: -
DNA: TGTGCCAGCAGTTTATCAAGACCGACGATCTACGAGCAGTACTTC
CDR3: CASSLSRPTIYEQYF

J: TRBJ1-4
V: TRBV30
D: -
DNA: TGTGCCTGGAGTGAGGGGGGGCACGGAACTAATGAAAAACTGTTTTTT
CDR3: CAWSEGGHGTNEKLFF

J: TRBJ1-5
V: TRBV19
D: TRBD1
DNA: TGTGCCAGTAGTACCTCCGGGACAGGGGATCAGCCCCAGCATTTT
CDR3: CASSTSGTGDQPQHF

J: TRBJ2-5
V: TRBV10-2
D: TRBD2
DNA: TGCGCCAGCAGTGAGGGCCTAGCGGGAGTCGAGACCCAGTACTTC
CDR3: CASSEGLAGVETQYF

J: TRBJ2-7
V: TRBV19
D: TRBD1
DNA: TGTGCCAGTAGTGTGGTGTGGACAGGGGGATCCGAGCAGTACTTC
CDR3: CASSVVWTGGSEQYF

J: TRBJ2-3
V: TRBV7-3
D: -
DNA: TGTGCCAGCAGCTCCGTCGGAGGGGGGCAGGATACGCAGTATTTT
CDR3: CASSSVGGGQDTQYF

J: TRBJ2-7
V: TRBV5-6
D: -
DNA: TGTGCCAGCAGCTTGGGGTACAGTTACTACGAGCAGTACTTC
CDR3: CASSLGYSYYEQYF

J: TRBJ2-1
V: TRBV12-5
D: -
DNA: TGTGCTAGTGGTTTGGCGGCCTCCTACAATGAGCAGTTCTTC
CDR3: CASGLAASYNEQFF

J: TRBJ2-3
V: TRBV10-3
D: TRBD1
DNA: TGTGCCATCAGTCCTTTACAGGGGTTAGACACAGATACGCAGTATTTT
CDR3: CAISPLQGLDTDTQYF